The 29 T cell receptor beta chains below all came from one sample that was sequenced in a study of human T cells and chemical hapten exposure. Time point meaning: patch test 1, 2 weeks after DPC sensitization. Treatment reported: therapeutic diphenylcyclopropenone sensitization with weekly scalp DPC. TCRdb analysed the RACE reads with MiXCR anew, one entry per CDR3 protein. The sample yields tens of thousands of distinct CDR3 sequences, about 9% seen once. This specimen consisted of whole blood, obtained in connection with sensitization to the hapten diphenylcyclopropenone (DPC). The receptors come from a woman aged 45-65 years with alopecia areata. Some clones in this sample may be carry-over from other donors' samples.

This clonotype was found many times. This rearrangement joins TRBV5-1 to TRBJ1-3, with TRBD1 matching over 7 bases. The CDR3 runs 16 residues. Germline CDR1 is SGHRS and CDR2 is YFSETQ. Trimming at V came to 5 bases and at J to 1 base, leaving 9 bases not matched to a gene. CDR3 DNA: TGCGCCAGCAGTAGAACAGGGGTGCTATCTGGAAACACCATATATTTT. Translating gives CASSRTGVLSGNTIYF.

This clonotype was detected many times. Sequence at one end of the junction differs from germline and may be a read error. This chain connects TRBV14 to TRBJ2-7; the D call may be TRBD1 or TRBD2 (5 bases each). Germline values: CDR1 SGHDN, CDR2 FVKESK. This CDR3 region has 14 residues. As DNA, the CDR3 is TGTGCCAGCAGCTTTCAAGGGACGGCCCTTCAAAAGGACTTC. Its translation: CASSFQGTALQKDF.

The genes are TRBV6-6 and TRBJ1-5, with 8 positions matching TRBD1. This CDR3 region has 17 residues. Germline V gene lookup returns CDR1 MNHNY and CDR2 SVGAGI (reference sequence). The ends lost 0 bases at V and 4 bases at J; junction bases unmatched: 8. Here the CDR3 DNA reads TGTGCCAGCAGTTACTCCGGACAGGGACGATCAAATCAGCCCCAGCATTTT. Protein: CASSYSGQGRSNQPQHF.

This clonotype was observed at least ten times. The chain joins TRBV6-6 to TRBJ1-5; the D is unclear. The CDR3 has 13 amino acids. The germline V and J ends were trimmed by 0 bases and 6 bases, with 6 bases remaining between them. Germline CDR1 MNHNY, CDR2 SVGAGI (reference sequence). The CDR3 DNA follows: TGTGCCAGCAGTTACTCGATCGGTCAGCCCCAGCATTTT. It codes for CASSYSIGQPQHF.

Many counts were recorded for this clonotype. The V and J genes are TRBV20-1 and TRBJ2-1; TRBD2 might be the D (6 bases). Germline-derived CDR1 and CDR2 are DFQATT and SNEGSKA (reference sequence). V lost 1 base, J lost 1 base, and 17 bases lay in between. The CDR3 loop spans 17 amino acids. CDR3 amino acids: CSARASIWGRSYNEQFF. The CDR3 nucleotides read TGCAGTGCTAGAGCCTCCATTTGGGGGAGGTCCTACAATGAGCAGTTCTTC.

The chain is built from TRBV20-1 and TRBJ2-7, with D possibly TRBD2 on 5 matching bases. The CDR3 consists of 13 residues. Germline V gives CDR1 DFQATT, CDR2 SNEGSKA (reference sequence). V dropped 6 bases and J dropped 0 bases, with 12 bases sitting between them. This CDR3 reads CSAPDGNSYEQYF. CDR3 sequence (DNA): TGCAGTGCACCGGACGGGAACTCCTACGAGCAGTACTTC.

This clonotype was counted ten times or more. The J gene is TRBJ2-1, the V gene TRBV2, with no clear D. V shed 5 bases and J shed 5 bases, with 10 bases lying between them. Per germline, CDR1 SNHLY and CDR2 FYNNEI. This CDR3 has 13 amino acids. Here the CDR3 DNA reads TGTGCCAGCAGTCCGACGGAGAACAATGAGCAGTTCTTC. It is translated as CASSPTENNEQFF.

The table lists this clonotype with many counts. This chain links TRBV7-2 with TRBJ1-1; 7 bases are a match to TRBD1. J was trimmed by 0 bases and V by 3 bases; bases with no gene match: 1. CDR3 length: 14 residues. Germline assignment: CDR1 SGHTA and CDR2 FQGNSA. The CDR3 loop is CASSFGTVNTEAFF. CDR3 in DNA: TGTGCCAGCAGCTTCGGGACAGTGAACACTGAAGCTTTCTTT.

V gene TRBV3-1 combines with J gene TRBJ2-1, with 12 bases fitting TRBD2. The CDR3 contains 18 residues. Trimming at V came to 7 bases and at J to 8 bases, leaving 18 bases not matched to a gene. The germline V gene encodes CDR1 LGHDT and CDR2 YNNKEL (reference sequence). CDR3 loop: CASTTHDTTSGRVDEQFF. CDR3 DNA sequence: TGTGCCAGCACGACTCATGATACGACTAGCGGGAGAGTTGATGAGCAGTTCTTC.

This clonotype was found many times. This chain uses TRBV7-9 with TRBJ2-5; D perhaps matches TRBD2 (5 bases). There are 14 residues in the CDR3. V was cut by 5 bases and J by 7 bases, with 17 bases left in between. Germline CDR1 and CDR2: SEHNR and FQNEAQ (reference sequence). The CDR3 region is CASSPEGPRGTQYF. In DNA, the CDR3 is TGTGCCAGCAGCCCTGAGGGTCCACGAGGGACCCAGTACTTC.

This clonotype was seen many times. CDR3 in DNA: TGTGCCAGCAGAACCAACAGGGGGCTTGTCAGCGAGCAGTACTTC. Amino acid sequence: CASRTNRGLVSEQYF. V is TRBV6-6 and J is TRBJ2-7, with 9 bases identical to TRBD1. Losses at the gene ends were 6 bases for V and 6 bases for J; bases not matched to a gene: 12. The CDR3 extends over 15 amino acids. In germline, CDR1 is MNHNY, CDR2 SVGAGI (reference sequence).

This sequence joins TRBV12-3 or TRBV12-4 and TRBJ2-7; D unresolved. This CDR3 contains 11 residues. Trimming left V 4 bases short and J 7 bases short, with 8 bases between. The CDR3 region has the DNA TGTGCCAGCAGTTCCTTTAAAGAGCAGTACTTC. Translation: CASSSFKEQYF.

This clonotype was seen repeatedly, ten times or more. The chain's CDR3 is CATSRVFGGANVLTF. In DNA form, the CDR3 reads TGTGCCACCAGCAGAGTCTTCGGCGGGGCCAACGTCCTGACTTTC. The chain uses TRBV15 and TRBJ2-6; D remains ambiguous. The V and J ends lost 1 base and 4 bases respectively, with 8 bases between them. Per germline, CDR1 LNHNV and CDR2 YYDKDF (reference sequence). The CDR3 sequence is 15 residues long.

The sample holds many counts of this clonotype. V gene TRBV10-2 combines with J gene TRBJ2-1; TRBD2 matches at 13 bases. CDR3 size: 17 residues. CDR1 and CDR2 from the germline V gene are WSHSY and SAAADI. V gave up 6 bases and J gave up 9 bases; unmatched junction bases: 14. CDR3: CASSTRGRLAGGGEQFF. In DNA form, the CDR3 reads TGCGCCAGCAGCACAAGAGGAAGACTAGCGGGAGGTGGTGAGCAGTTCTTC.

In this sample, this clonotype turned up many times. DNA for the CDR3: TGCAGTGCTAGAGATTCGGGCAGGGGGCATGACGGCACTGAAGCTTTCTTT. It translates to CSARDSGRGHDGTEAFF. This chain joins TRBV20-1 and TRBJ1-1; 8 nucleotides agree with TRBD1. The CDR3 contains 17 residues. Germline assignment: CDR1 DFQATT and CDR2 SNEGSKA (reference sequence). Trimming at V came to 0 bases and at J to 4 bases, leaving 13 bases not matched to a gene.

V gene TRBV28 combines with J gene TRBJ1-5; D gene ambiguous. The CDR3 length is 14 residues. With 1 base removed from V and 5 bases from J, the gap between germline ends came to 9 bases. In germline, CDR1 is MDHEN, CDR2 SYDVKM. The CDR3 spells CASSLSRPYQPQHF. CDR3 in DNA: TGTGCCAGCAGTTTATCCAGACCTTATCAGCCCCAGCATTTT.

This clonotype was counted at least ten times. The V and J genes are TRBV3-1 and TRBJ2-1; 10 bases line up with TRBD2. The CDR3 contains 13 residues. The junction had 7 bases not matched to a gene; V was cut back by 8 bases and J by 9 bases. Per germline, CDR1 LGHDT and CDR2 YNNKEL (reference sequence). The CDR3 loop is CASALAGEGEQFF. As DNA, the CDR3 is TGTGCCAGCGCCCTAGCGGGAGAGGGTGAGCAGTTCTTC.

This clonotype has a count of ten or more. The J gene is TRBJ2-7, the V gene TRBV29-1; 9 positions match TRBD1. Germline CDR1 reads SQVTM; CDR2 reads ANQGSEA. J lost 4 bases, V lost 7 bases, and 11 bases had no gene match. The CDR3 is 14 residues long. CDR3 sequence (DNA): TGCAGCGCCGAAACCGGGACAGGGTTGTACGAGCAGTACTTC. This translates into CSAETGTGLYEQYF.

The table lists this clonotype with many counts. The J gene is TRBJ2-5, the V gene TRBV28; a weak D match, TRBD1 (6 bases). This CDR3 region has 14 residues. Between the trimmed V and J ends, which lost 4 bases and 2 bases, there was a span of 11 bases. Germline V gene data show CDR1 as MDHEN and CDR2 as SYDVKM. The CDR3 nucleotides read TGTGCCAGCAGTTCTACAGGGTATCAAGAGACCCAGTACTTC. Its translation is CASSSTGYQETQYF.

This clonotype was picked up a small number of times. V gene TRBV5-1 combines with J gene TRBJ1-1; D perhaps matches TRBD1 (6 bases). V lost 4 bases, J lost 10 bases, and 20 bases lay in between. The CDR3 consists of 14 residues. CDR1 SGHRS and CDR2 YFSETQ come from the germline V gene. As DNA, the CDR3 is TGCGCCAGCAGCCCCCGGGACATCCGGGTGGGAGCTTTCTTT. It is translated as CASSPRDIRVGAFF.

This clonotype was picked up many times. The chain is built from TRBV27 and TRBJ2-7, with a weak D call TRBD2 (6 bases). The length of the CDR3 is 13 residues. The germline CDR1 and CDR2 sequences are MNHEY and SMNVEV (reference sequence). V dropped 5 bases and J dropped 5 bases, with 13 bases sitting between them. CDR3 sequence (DNA): TGTGCCAGCAGTAGTTACGGGAGCGACGAGCAGTACTTC. It specifies CASSSYGSDEQYF.

This clonotype was observed at least ten times. The J gene is TRBJ2-1, the V gene TRBV10-1; 7 nucleotides align to TRBD2. The CDR3 runs 15 residues. The J segment lost 7 bases and the V segment lost 6 bases, leaving 12 bases of the junction unmatched. CDR1 is WNHNN, CDR2 SYGVQD, per germline (reference sequence). Here the CDR3 reads CASSGLGASWNEQFF. CDR3 coding DNA: TGCGCCAGCAGCGGACTAGGAGCCAGCTGGAATGAGCAGTTCTTC.

This clonotype was recorded many times. The genes are TRBV6-5 and TRBJ2-3; possibly TRBD2 for D (6 bases). The CDR3 consists of 16 residues. Trimming took 4 bases from V and 2 from J, leaving 16 bases between them. Germline V CDR1 and CDR2: MNHEY, SVGAGI. The CDR3 region has the DNA TGTGCCAGCAGTTCCTCATGGGGGAGGTACACAGATACGCAGTATTTT. Translation: CASSSSWGRYTDTQYF.

This clonotype was seen repeatedly, ten times or more. This chain joins TRBV27 and TRBJ2-7; 10 bases match TRBD2. The CDR3 extends over 12 amino acids. From germline, CDR1 is MNHEY and CDR2 SMNVEV (reference sequence). V shed 4 bases, J shed 11 bases, and the junction held 5 bases outside the gene matches. Here the CDR3 reads CASSSGGTSEYF. CDR3 sequence (DNA): TGTGCCAGCAGTTCAGGGGGGACTAGCGAGTACTTC.

This clonotype has only a few counts. The CDR3 DNA follows: TGCAGTGCTAGAGACCCAGTGGCGGGCGAAAAACTGTTTTTT. This encodes CSARDPVAGEKLFF. The V gene is TRBV20-1, the J gene TRBJ1-4; D is uncertain. Germline loops: CDR1 DFQATT, CDR2 SNEGSKA (reference sequence). The CDR3 totals 14 residues. V lost 0 bases and J 8 bases, leaving 13 bases between the germline ends.

This clonotype was counted ten times or more. The chain combines TRBV20-1 with TRBJ2-7; a weak D match, TRBD1 (6 bases). Trimming stripped 1 base from V and 3 bases from J, with 13 bases between. The CDR3 length is 14 residues. Germline V gene lookup returns CDR1 DFQATT and CDR2 SNEGSKA (reference sequence). DNA of the CDR3: TGCAGTGCTAGAGGTGCCAGGGGAGACTACGAGCAGTACTTC. Amino acid sequence: CSARGARGDYEQYF.

This clonotype was counted many times. V usage is TRBV14 and J usage is TRBJ2-1; possible D gene TRBD2, 5 bases. Trimming removed 5 bases from V and 5 bases from J, with 19 bases in between. The germline gives CDR1 SGHDN, CDR2 FVKESK. This CDR3 spans 16 amino acids. The CDR3 reads CASSTRLLRDNNEQFF. The CDR3, as DNA: TGTGCCAGCAGCACCCGACTACTGAGGGATAACAATGAGCAGTTCTTC.

This clonotype occurred many times. The J gene is TRBJ1-5, the V gene TRBV7-2; tentatively, D is TRBD1 (5 bases). V was cut by 2 bases and J by 6 bases, with 17 bases left in between. The germline V gene has CDR1 SGHTA and CDR2 FQGNSA. The CDR3 is 16 residues long. CDR3 region: CASSLSSREWGQPQHF. The CDR3 DNA reads as TGTGCCAGCAGCTTAAGTAGCAGGGAATGGGGTCAGCCCCAGCATTTT.

V gene TRBV4-1 combines with J gene TRBJ2-7; weak D call: TRBD2 (7 bases). CDR3 size: 13 residues. Germline assignment: CDR1 MGHRA and CDR2 YSYEKL. Trimming stripped 8 bases from V and 6 bases from J, with 17 bases between. This CDR3 is CASSGGRRSEQYF. In nucleotides, the CDR3 is TGCGCCAGCTCCGGGGGGCGGCGGTCCGAGCAGTACTTC.